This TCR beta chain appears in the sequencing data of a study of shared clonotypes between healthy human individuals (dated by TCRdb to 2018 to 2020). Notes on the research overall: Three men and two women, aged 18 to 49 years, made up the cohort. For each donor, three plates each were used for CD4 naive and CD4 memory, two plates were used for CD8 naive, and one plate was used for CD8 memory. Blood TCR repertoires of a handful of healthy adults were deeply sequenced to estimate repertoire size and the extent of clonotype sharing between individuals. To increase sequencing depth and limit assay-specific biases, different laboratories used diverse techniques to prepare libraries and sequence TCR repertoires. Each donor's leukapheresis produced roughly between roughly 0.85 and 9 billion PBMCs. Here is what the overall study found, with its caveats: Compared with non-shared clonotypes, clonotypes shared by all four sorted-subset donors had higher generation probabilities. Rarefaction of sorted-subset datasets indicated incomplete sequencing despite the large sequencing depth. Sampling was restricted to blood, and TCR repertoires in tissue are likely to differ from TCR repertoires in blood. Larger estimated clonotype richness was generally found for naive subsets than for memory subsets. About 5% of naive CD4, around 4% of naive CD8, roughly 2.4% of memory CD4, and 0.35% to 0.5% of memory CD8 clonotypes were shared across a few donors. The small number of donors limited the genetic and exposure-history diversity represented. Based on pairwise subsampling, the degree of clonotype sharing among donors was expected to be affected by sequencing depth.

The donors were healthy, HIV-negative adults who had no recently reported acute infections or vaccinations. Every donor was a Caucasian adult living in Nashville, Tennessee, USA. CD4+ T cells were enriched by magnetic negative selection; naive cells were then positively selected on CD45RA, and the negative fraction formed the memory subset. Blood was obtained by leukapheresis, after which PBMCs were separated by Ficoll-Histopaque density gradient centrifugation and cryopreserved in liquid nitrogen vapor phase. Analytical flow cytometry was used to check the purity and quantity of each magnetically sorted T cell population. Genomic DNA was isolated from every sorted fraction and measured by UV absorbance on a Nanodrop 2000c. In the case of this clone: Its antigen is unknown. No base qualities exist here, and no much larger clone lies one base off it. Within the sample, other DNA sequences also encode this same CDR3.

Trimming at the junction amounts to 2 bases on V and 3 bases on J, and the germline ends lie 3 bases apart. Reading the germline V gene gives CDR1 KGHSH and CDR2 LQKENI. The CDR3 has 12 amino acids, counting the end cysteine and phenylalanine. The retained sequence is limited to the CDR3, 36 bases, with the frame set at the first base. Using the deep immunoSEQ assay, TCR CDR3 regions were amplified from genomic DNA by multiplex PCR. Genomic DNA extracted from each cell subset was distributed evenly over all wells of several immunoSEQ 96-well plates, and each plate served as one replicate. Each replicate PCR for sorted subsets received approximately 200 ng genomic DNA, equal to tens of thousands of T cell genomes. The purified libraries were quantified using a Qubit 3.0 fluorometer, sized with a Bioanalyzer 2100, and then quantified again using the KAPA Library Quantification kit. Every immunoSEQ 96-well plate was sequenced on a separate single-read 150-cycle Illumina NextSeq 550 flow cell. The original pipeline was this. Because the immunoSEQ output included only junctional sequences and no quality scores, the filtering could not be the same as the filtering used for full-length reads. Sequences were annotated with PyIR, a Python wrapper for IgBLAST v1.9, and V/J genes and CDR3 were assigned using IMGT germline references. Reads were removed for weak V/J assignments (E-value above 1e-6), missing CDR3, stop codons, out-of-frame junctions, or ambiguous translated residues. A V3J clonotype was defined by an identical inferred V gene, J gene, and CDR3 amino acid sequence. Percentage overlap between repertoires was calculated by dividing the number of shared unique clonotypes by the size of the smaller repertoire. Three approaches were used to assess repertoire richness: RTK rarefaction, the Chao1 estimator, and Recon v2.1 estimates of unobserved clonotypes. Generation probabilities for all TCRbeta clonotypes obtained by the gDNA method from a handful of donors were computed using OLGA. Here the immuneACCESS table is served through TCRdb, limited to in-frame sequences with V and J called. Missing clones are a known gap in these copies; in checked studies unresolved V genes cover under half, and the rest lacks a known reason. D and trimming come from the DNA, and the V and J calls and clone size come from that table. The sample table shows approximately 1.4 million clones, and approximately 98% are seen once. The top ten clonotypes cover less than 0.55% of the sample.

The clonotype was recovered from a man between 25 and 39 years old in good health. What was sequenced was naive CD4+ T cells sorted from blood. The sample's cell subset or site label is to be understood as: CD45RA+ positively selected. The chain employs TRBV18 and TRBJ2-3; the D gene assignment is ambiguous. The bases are TGTGCCAGCTCACCAGATACAGATACGCAGTATTTT. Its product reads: CASSPDTDTQYF.